This T cell receptor beta chain was profiled in a study of shared clonotypes between healthy human individuals. Study-wide results and caveats: Represented diversity (both genetic and exposure-history) was limited by the small number of donors.

As to this clone: Its target is unknown.

Germline V gives CDR1 MDHEN, CDR2 SYDVKM. The CDR3 is 13 residues long. Trimming stripped 8 bases from V and 2 bases from J, with 11 bases between. Each PCR replicate from the sorted subsets contained 150 to 250 ng DNA, which is about 30,000 T cell genomes. Sequenced by immunoSEQ multiplex PCR; TCRdb stores in-frame clones only, minus some. Among some 1,400,000 clones listed, 95% to 97% were seen once. The genes are TRBV28 and TRBJ2-3; D remains unclear. The source is a man aged 25 to 40 in good health. The sample taken for sequencing was naive CD4+ T cells sorted from blood. Subset in this sample: CD45RA+ positively selected. CDR3 bases: TGTGCCAGCTCGGCGTTTAACACAGATACGCAGTATTTT. Protein sequence: CASSAFNTDTQYF.